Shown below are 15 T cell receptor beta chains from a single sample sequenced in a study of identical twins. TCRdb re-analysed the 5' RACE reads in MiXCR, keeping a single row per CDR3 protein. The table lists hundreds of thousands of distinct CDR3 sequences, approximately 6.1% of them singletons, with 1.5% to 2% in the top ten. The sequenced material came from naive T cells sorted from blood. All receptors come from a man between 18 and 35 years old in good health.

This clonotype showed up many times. CDR3 amino acids: CASSLAPSADTQYF. The CDR3 DNA sequence: TGTGCCAGCAGCTTAGCCCCATCTGCAGATACGCAGTATTTT. This chain links TRBV7-2 with TRBJ2-3; D gene unclear. Looked up from germline, CDR1 is SGHTA and CDR2 is FQGNSA. CDR3 length: 14 amino acids. Trimming cost V 0 bases and J 4 bases, with 8 bases left between them.

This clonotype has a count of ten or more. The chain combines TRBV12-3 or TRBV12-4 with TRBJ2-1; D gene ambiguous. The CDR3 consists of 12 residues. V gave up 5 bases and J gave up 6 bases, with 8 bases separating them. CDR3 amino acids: CASSTSPNEQFF. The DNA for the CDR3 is TGTGCCAGCAGTACGTCTCCCAATGAGCAGTTCTTC.

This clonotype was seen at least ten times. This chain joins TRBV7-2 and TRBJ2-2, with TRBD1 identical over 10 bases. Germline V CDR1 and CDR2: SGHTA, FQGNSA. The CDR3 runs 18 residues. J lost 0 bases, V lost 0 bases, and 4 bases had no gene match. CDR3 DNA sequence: TGTGCCAGCAGCTTAGCCAGACAGGGGGCATCGAACACCGGGGAGCTGTTTTTT. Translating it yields CASSLARQGASNTGELFF.

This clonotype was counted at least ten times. The CDR3 reads CASSLRSGFYEQYV. DNA of the CDR3: TGTGCCAGCAGTCTAAGGTCGGGGTTTTACGAGCAGTACGTC. The rearrangement uses TRBV28 and TRBJ2-7, with a possible D match to TRBD2 (5 bases). With 5 bases removed from V and 4 bases from J, the gap between germline ends came to 15 bases. This CDR3 spans 14 amino acids. Germline values: CDR1 MDHEN, CDR2 SYDVKM.

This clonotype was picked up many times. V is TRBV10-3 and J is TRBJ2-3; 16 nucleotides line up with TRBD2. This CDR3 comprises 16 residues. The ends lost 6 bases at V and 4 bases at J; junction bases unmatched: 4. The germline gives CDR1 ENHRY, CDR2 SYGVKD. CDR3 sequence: CAIRTGLAGGPDTQYF. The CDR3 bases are TGTGCCATCAGGACGGGACTAGCGGGAGGGCCAGATACGCAGTATTTT.

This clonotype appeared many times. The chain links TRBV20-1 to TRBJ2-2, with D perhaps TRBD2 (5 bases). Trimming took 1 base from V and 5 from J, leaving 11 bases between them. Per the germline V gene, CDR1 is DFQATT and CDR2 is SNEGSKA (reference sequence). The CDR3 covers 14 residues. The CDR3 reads CSARGLRGTGELFF. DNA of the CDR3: TGCAGTGCTAGAGGACTCCGGGGAACCGGGGAGCTGTTTTTT.

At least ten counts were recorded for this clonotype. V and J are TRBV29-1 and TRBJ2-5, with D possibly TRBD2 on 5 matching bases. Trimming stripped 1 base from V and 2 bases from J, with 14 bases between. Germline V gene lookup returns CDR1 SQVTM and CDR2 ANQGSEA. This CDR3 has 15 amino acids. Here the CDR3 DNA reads TGCAGCGTTGAAGGCGACTACCCATCACAAGAGACCCAGTACTTC. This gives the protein CSVEGDYPSQETQYF.

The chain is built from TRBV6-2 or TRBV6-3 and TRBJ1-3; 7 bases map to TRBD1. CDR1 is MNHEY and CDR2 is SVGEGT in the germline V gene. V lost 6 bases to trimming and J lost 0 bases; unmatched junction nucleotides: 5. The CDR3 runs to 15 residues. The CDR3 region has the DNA TGTGCCAGCAGCCTCCGGGACAGCTCTGGAAACACCATATATTTT. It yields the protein CASSLRDSSGNTIYF.

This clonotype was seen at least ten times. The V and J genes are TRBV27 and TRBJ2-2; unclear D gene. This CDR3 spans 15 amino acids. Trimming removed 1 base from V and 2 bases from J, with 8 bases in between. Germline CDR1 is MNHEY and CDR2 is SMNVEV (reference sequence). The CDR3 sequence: CASSLYGENTGELFF. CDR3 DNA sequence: TGTGCCAGCAGTTTATATGGGGAAAACACCGGGGAGCTGTTTTTT.

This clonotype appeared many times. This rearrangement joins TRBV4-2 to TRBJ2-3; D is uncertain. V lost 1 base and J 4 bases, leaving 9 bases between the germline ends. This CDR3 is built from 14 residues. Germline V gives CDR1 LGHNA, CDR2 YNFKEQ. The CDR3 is CASSQVNLADTQYF. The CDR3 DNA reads TGTGCCAGCAGCCAAGTAAATCTGGCAGATACGCAGTATTTT.

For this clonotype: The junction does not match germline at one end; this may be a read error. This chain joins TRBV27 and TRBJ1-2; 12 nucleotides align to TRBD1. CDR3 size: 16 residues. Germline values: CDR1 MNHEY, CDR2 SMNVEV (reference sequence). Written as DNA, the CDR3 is TGCACCAGCAGTTTAAGGGGGGGACAGGGGGCCTATGGCTACACCTTC. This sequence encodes CTSSLRGGQGAYGYTF.

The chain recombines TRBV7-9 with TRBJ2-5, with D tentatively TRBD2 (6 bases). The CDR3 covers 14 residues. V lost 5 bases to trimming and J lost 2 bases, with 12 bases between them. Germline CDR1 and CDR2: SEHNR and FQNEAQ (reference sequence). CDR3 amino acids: CASSRLEGQETQYF. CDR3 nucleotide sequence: TGTGCCAGCAGCCGACTAGAGGGACAAGAGACCCAGTACTTC.

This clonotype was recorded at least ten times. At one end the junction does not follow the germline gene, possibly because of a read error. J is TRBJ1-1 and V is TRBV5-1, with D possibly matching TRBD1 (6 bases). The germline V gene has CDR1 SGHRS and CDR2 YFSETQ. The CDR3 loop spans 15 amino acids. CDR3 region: CASSLEGGTNTEAFF. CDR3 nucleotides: TGTGCCAGCAGCTTGGAAGGGGGAACCAACACTGAAGCTTTCTTT.

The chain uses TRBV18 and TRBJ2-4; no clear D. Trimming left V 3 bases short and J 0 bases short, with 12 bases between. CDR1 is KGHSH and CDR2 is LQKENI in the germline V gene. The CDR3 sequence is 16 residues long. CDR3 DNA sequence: TGTGCCAGCTCACCGGAACCAGGAATAGCCAAAAACATTCAGTACTTC. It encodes CASSPEPGIAKNIQYF.

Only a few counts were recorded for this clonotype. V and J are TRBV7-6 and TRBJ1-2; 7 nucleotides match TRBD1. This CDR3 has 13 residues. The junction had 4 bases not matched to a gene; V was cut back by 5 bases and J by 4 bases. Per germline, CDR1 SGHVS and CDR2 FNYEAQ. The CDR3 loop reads CASSGTASYGYTF. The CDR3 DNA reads TGTGCCAGCAGCGGGACAGCTAGCTATGGCTACACCTTC.